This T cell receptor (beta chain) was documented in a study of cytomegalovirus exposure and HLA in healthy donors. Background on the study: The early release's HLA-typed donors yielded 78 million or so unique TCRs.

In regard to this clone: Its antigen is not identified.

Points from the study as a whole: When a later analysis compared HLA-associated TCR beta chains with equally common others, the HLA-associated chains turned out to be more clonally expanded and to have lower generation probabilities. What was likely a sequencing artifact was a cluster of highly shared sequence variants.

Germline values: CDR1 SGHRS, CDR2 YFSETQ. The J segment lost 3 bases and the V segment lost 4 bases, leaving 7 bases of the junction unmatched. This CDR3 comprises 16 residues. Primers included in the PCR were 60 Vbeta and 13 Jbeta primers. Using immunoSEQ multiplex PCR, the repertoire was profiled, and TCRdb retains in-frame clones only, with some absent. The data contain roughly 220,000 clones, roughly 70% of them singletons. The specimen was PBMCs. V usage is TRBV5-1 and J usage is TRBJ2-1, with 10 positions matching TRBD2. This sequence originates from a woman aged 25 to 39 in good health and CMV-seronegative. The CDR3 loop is CASSPRAGGSYNEQFF. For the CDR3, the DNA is TGCGCCAGCAGCCCTAGAGCGGGAGGGAGCTACAATGAGCAGTTCTTC.